The 23 T cell receptor beta chains presented below share a single source sample, sequenced in a study of immune cell composition in non-small cell lung cancer. Assay: immunoSEQ multiplex PCR; the TCRdb copy retains only in-frame clones and omits some. The top ten hold 8.5% to 14% of the sample, which has some 14,000 clones, roughly 80% seen once. The specimen was lung tumor tissue. These receptor sequences come from a human donor with non-small cell lung cancer.

CDR3 sequence (DNA): TGTGCCAGCAGCTTGGGATCCCGCGAGCAGTACTTC. Protein sequence: CASSLGSREQYF. The gene calls are TRBV5-4 and TRBJ2-7; D not certain. The V gene's germline CDR1 is SGHNT and CDR2 YYREEE (reference sequence). V lost 0 bases to trimming and J lost 6 bases, with 7 bases between them. The CDR3 sequence is 12 residues long.

The rearrangement links TRBV28 to TRBJ2-1; D gene uncertain. This CDR3 has 14 residues. V was shortened by 3 bases and J by 6 bases, with 12 bases between the two germline ends. Germline V lookup: CDR1 MDHEN, CDR2 SYDVKM. CDR3 sequence: CASSFYPSGNEQFF. CDR3 nucleotides: TGTGCCAGCAGTTTCTACCCTTCGGGCAATGAGCAGTTCTTC. Drawing the rest from reference TRBV28 and TRBJ2-1, the complete variable domain is DVKVTQSSRYLVKRTGEKVFLECVQDMDHENMFWYRQDPGLGLRLIYFSYDVKMKEKGDIPEGYSVSREKKERFSLILESASTNQTSMYLCASSFYPSGNEQFFGPGTRLTVL.

This clone came up a few times. V usage is TRBV19 and J usage is TRBJ1-5; 9 bases line up with TRBD1. Germline CDR1 and CDR2: LNHDA and SQIVND (reference sequence). CDR3 length equals 16 residues. With 8 bases clipped from V and 3 bases from J, the junction kept 11 bases outside the gene matches. The CDR3 DNA reads as TGTGCCAGTCGCCTAAACCGGGACAGGGTCAATCAGCCCCAGCATTTT. Amino acid sequence: CASRLNRDRVNQPQHF.

There are a few counts of this clone. This CDR3 reads CASSRDPTGNQPQHF. The DNA for the CDR3 is TGTGCCAGCAGCCGGGACCCCACAGGCAATCAGCCCCAGCATTTT. This chain uses TRBV5-6 with TRBJ1-5, with a possible D match to TRBD1 (5 bases). The length of the CDR3 is 15 residues. Germline CDR1 reads SGHDT; CDR2 reads YYEEEE. V was pared by 4 bases and J by 2 bases, with 13 bases between.

This chain links TRBV19 with TRBJ1-4; perhaps TRBD1 as D (6 bases). Trimming cost V 4 bases and J 11 bases, with 14 bases left between them. CDR1 is LNHDA and CDR2 is SQIVND in the germline V gene (reference sequence). The CDR3 loop spans 13 amino acids. The CDR3 region has the DNA TGTGCCAGTAGTACCCCCGGACAGCTTAAACTGTTTTTT. It is translated as CASSTPGQLKLFF.

This clone showed up just a few times. V is TRBV2 and J is TRBJ1-2; 9 positions agree with TRBD1. CDR1 and CDR2 (germline): SNHLY, FYNNEI. V lost 11 bases and J lost 3; bases outside the gene matches: 7. The length of the CDR3 is 13 residues. CDR3 coding DNA: TGTGCCGTTGCGGGACAGGGCCACTATGGCTACACCTTC. This gives the protein CAVAGQGHYGYTF. Drawing the rest from reference TRBV2 and TRBJ1-2, the complete variable domain is EPEVTQTPSHQVTQMGQEVILRCVPISNHLYFYWYRQILGQKVEFLVSFYNNEISEKSEIFDDQFSVERPDGSNFTLKIRSTKLEDSAMYFCAVAGQGHYGYTFGSGTRLTVV.

This rearrangement joins TRBV9 to TRBJ1-2, with D uncertain. The V gene lost 0 bases and the J gene lost 3 bases, with 12 bases spanning the gap. The CDR3 runs to 15 residues. CDR1 is SGDLS and CDR2 is YYNGEE in the germline V gene. In nucleotides, the CDR3 is TGTGCCAGCAGCGTAGAATCGTGGCTTGACTATGGCTACACCTTC. It codes for CASSVESWLDYGYTF.

The rearrangement links TRBV4-2 to TRBJ2-2, with D perhaps matching TRBD2 (5 bases). V was shortened by 3 bases and J by 0 bases, with 8 bases between the two germline ends. The germline V gene encodes CDR1 LGHNA and CDR2 YNFKEQ. This CDR3 is built from 15 residues. In DNA, the CDR3 is TGTGCCAGCAGCCAGGCTAGCCCGAACACCGGGGAGCTGTTTTTT. Protein sequence: CASSQASPNTGELFF.

V and J are TRBV5-1 and TRBJ2-1, with 13 bases fitting TRBD2. CDR1 is SGHRS and CDR2 is YFSETQ in the germline V gene. The CDR3 length is 16 residues. J lost 8 bases, V lost 4 bases, and 9 bases had no gene match. The CDR3 here is CASSAAGTSGVDEQFF. For the CDR3, the DNA is TGCGCCAGCAGCGCCGCCGGGACTAGCGGGGTGGATGAGCAGTTCTTC.

This clone was seen a single time. V is TRBV6-1 and J is TRBJ2-7, with D possibly matching TRBD1 (5 bases). CDR1 is MNHNS and CDR2 is SASEGT in the germline V gene. Trimming removed 3 bases from V and 2 bases from J, with 14 bases in between. This CDR3 is built from 15 residues. CDR3 nucleotide sequence: TGTGCCAGCAGTGAGGGGCTAGACAGCACCTACGAGCAGTACTTC. This translates into CASSEGLDSTYEQYF.

J is TRBJ2-3 and V is TRBV2, with D possibly matching TRBD2 (5 bases). This CDR3 is built from 14 residues. The V end was cut by 8 bases, the J end by 0 bases, with 12 bases between. Germline-derived CDR1 and CDR2 are SNHLY and FYNNEI. The CDR3 DNA reads as TGTGCCAGCGGGGATAGCGCTAGCACAGATACGCAGTATTTT. Its protein is CASGDSASTDTQYF. Using reference TRBV2 and TRBJ2-3 for the parts outside the CDR3, the full variable domain is EPEVTQTPSHQVTQMGQEVILRCVPISNHLYFYWYRQILGQKVEFLVSFYNNEISEKSEIFDDQFSVERPDGSNFTLKIRSTKLEDSAMYFCASGDSASTDTQYFGPGTRLTVL.

The chain combines TRBV19 with TRBJ1-5, with D possibly TRBD1 on 6 matching bases. From germline, CDR1 is LNHDA and CDR2 SQIVND (reference sequence). The CDR3 is 15 residues long. Trimming shortened V by 6 bases and J by 1 base, and 13 bases separated the two germline ends. The CDR3 protein is CASRFRGESNQPQHF. The CDR3 coding sequence is TGTGCCAGTAGGTTCAGGGGTGAGAGCAATCAGCCCCAGCATTTT.

This chain links TRBV25-1 with TRBJ1-2; the D gene is possibly TRBD1 (5 bases). CDR3 length equals 12 residues. Germline CDR1 and CDR2: MGHDK and SYGVNS. V was pared by 4 bases and J by 4 bases, with 7 bases between. This CDR3 is CASSGDGYGYTF. The CDR3 coding sequence is TGTGCCAGCAGTGGGGACGGCTATGGCTACACCTTC.

The table lists this clone with a few counts. The rearrangement uses TRBV28 and TRBJ2-1; tentatively, D is TRBD2 (5 bases). CDR3 size: 14 residues. Trimming pared 5 bases from V and 0 bases from J, leaving 8 bases between. Germline CDR1 is MDHEN and CDR2 is SYDVKM. DNA of the CDR3: TGTGCCAGCAGTGAGGGCCGCTCCTACAATGAGCAGTTCTTC. This gives the protein CASSEGRSYNEQFF.

The chain is built from TRBV5-4 and TRBJ1-4; 7 nucleotides line up with TRBD1. From germline, CDR1 is SGHNT and CDR2 YYREEE (reference sequence). Losses at the gene ends were 4 bases for V and 6 bases for J; bases not matched to a gene: 9. The CDR3 spans 15 residues. CDR3 nucleotide sequence: TGTGCCAGCAGCCCCAGCGGCAGGGGGTATGAAAAACTGTTTTTT. Translation: CASSPSGRGYEKLFF.

This clone was recorded once. The rearrangement uses TRBV30 and TRBJ2-1; possibly TRBD2 for D (6 bases). The CDR3 has 14 amino acids. V lost 4 bases and J lost 0, with 10 bases in between. Germline CDR1 is GTSNPN and CDR2 is SVGIG (reference sequence). As DNA, the CDR3 is TGTGCCTGGATAGTCGGGAGCTCCTACAATGAGCAGTTCTTC. This codes for CAWIVGSSYNEQFF. The full variable domain, rest sourced from reference TRBV30 and TRBJ2-1, is SQTIHQWPATLVQPVGSPLSLECTVEGTSNPNLYWYRQAAGRGLQLLFYSVGIGQISSEVPQNLSASRPQDRQFILSSKKLLLSDSGFYLCAWIVGSSYNEQFFGPGTRLTVL.

This rearrangement joins TRBV10-1 to TRBJ2-1; 9 bases align to TRBD2. The V gene end was trimmed by 6 bases and the J gene end by 5 bases; junction bases not matched to a gene: 20. CDR3 length equals 19 residues. Germline values: CDR1 WNHNN, CDR2 SYGVQD (reference sequence). This chain's CDR3 is CASSLDSIAGDGTDNEQFF. Written as DNA, the CDR3 is TGCGCCAGCAGCCTGGACTCTATAGCGGGAGATGGGACTGACAATGAGCAGTTCTTC.

The rearrangement uses TRBV19 and TRBJ1-1, with no clear D. The CDR3 length is 14 residues. Germline V CDR1 and CDR2: LNHDA, SQIVND (reference sequence). Trimming stripped 4 bases from V and 3 bases from J, with 12 bases between. For the CDR3, the DNA is TGTGCCAGTAGTAGAGCCTCCTCGGACACTGAAGCTTTCTTT. It translates to CASSRASSDTEAFF.

The J gene is TRBJ2-1, the V gene TRBV27; 10 bases are a match to TRBD2. The junction had 6 bases not matched to a gene; V was cut back by 6 bases and J by 7 bases. The CDR3 has 14 residues. Germline CDR1 is MNHEY and CDR2 is SMNVEV (reference sequence). CDR3 loop: CASRGLAYYNEQFF. CDR3 sequence (DNA): TGTGCCAGCAGGGGACTAGCGTACTATAATGAGCAGTTCTTC.

V is TRBV5-4 and J is TRBJ1-1; possibly TRBD1 for D (6 bases). V was shortened by 0 bases and J by 5 bases, with 14 bases between the two germline ends. The germline V gene has CDR1 SGHNT and CDR2 YYREEE (reference sequence). This CDR3 has 15 residues. The CDR3 sequence: CASSLGTARGTEAFF. CDR3 in DNA: TGTGCCAGCAGCTTGGGGACAGCGAGGGGAACTGAAGCTTTCTTT.

The rearrangement uses TRBV14 and TRBJ2-5; D is possibly TRBD2 (6 bases). CDR3 length equals 13 residues. CDR1 SGHDN and CDR2 FVKESK come from the germline V gene. With 3 bases removed from V and 6 bases from J, the gap between germline ends came to 11 bases. The CDR3 DNA follows: TGTGCCAGCAGCCAGCTAGCGCGCCAGACCCAGTACTTC. Encoded protein: CASSQLARQTQYF.

The table lists this clone with a few counts. The V call is TRBV2, the J call TRBJ1-5; D call uncertain. Germline CDR1 SNHLY, CDR2 FYNNEI. This CDR3 is built from 11 residues. V lost 2 bases and J lost 9, with 5 bases in between. DNA of the CDR3: TGTGCCAGCAGTGAATCTGGGCCCCAGCATTTT. It specifies CASSESGPQHF.

In nucleotides, the CDR3 is TGTGCCAGCAGCCTCCATTTAGCGGCGAGCTCCTACAATGAGCAGTTCTTC. This gives the protein CASSLHLAASSYNEQFF. J is TRBJ2-1 and V is TRBV7-3, with a tentative D call TRBD2 (6 bases). V lost 5 bases to trimming and J lost 0 bases, with 17 bases between them. CDR1 SGHTA and CDR2 FQGTGA come from the germline V gene. The CDR3 is 17 residues long.